This is a list of T cell receptor beta chains from one sample in a study of T cells after yellow fever vaccination. TCRdb re-called the 5' RACE reads through MiXCR, storing one row per CDR3 protein. The sample shows about 230,000 distinct CDR3 sequences, more than 6.5% of them seen only once. Sequenced material: CD4+ T cells sorted from PBMCs, taken on the day of the yellow fever booster vaccination. The receptors shown here come from a man aged 25-45 years who received the YFV17D yellow fever vaccine. Both conserved end residues are trimmed from each CDR3.

v_call cdr3_length cdr3_aa
TRBV30 13 AWTVVGPGTGELF
TRBV12-3/TRBV12-4 15 ASSFMPITDFQETQY
TRBV10-3 16 AISERGSSRSYNSPLH
TRBV3-1 11 ASSQVATGELF
TRBV18 14 ASSPPGLAGVYEQF
TRBV6-2/TRBV6-3 11 ASKPSGYNEQF
TRBV7-6 13 ASSLYRDRQETQY
TRBV5-4 10 ASSLSQAEQY
TRBV5-5 14 ASSLSLGLGTYEQY
TRBV6-2/TRBV6-3 11 ASNSGRYYEQY
TRBV5-1 9 ASSPGNEQY
TRBV12-3/TRBV12-4 11 ASRLRATDTQY
TRBV12-3/TRBV12-4 13 ASSRNSAGANVLT
TRBV28 11 ASTTASSGELF
TRBV2 12 ASRGQGLTDTQY
TRBV23-1 16 ASSQTSPPQGAKNIQY
TRBV19 13 ASTFGTVSNQPQH
TRBV5-4 13 ASSQGDFSYYEQY
TRBV6-1 12 ASGSSGSTDTQY
TRBV20-1 12 SASLAGLGTEAF
TRBV12-3/TRBV12-4 11 ASSLQDPYEQY
TRBV20-1 12 SFVASGSTGELF
TRBV11-2 19 ASSPYLGRAYRKMYQETQY
TRBV18 12 ASSPIPTAYEQY
TRBV12-3/TRBV12-4 12 ASSLEGGNQPQH
TRBV15 12 ATSRARGTNEQF
TRBV20-1 11 SARRGPQETQY
TRBV11-2 14 ASSPRTGPRRETQY
TRBV15 15 ATSPVPIGLPGSEQY
TRBV7-2 11 ASSLGTYNEQF
TRBV7-7 13 ASSLVPSGNSGQF
TRBV7-2 12 ASSASSSRETQY
TRBV20-1 11 SARADRGSPLH
TRBV5-1 15 ASSLQRTGTRTYEQY
TRBV3-1 13 ASSPMGGMEYEQY
TRBV13 13 ASSLSSRGAGELF
TRBV4-1 13 ASSQGSYVTGELF
TRBV6-1 12 ASRESGGDEKLF
TRBV5-1 13 ASSSDGVSTDTQY
TRBV10-2 15 ATTVRLAGKSSYEQY